This T cell receptor beta chain appears in the sequencing data of a study of shared clonotypes between healthy human individuals. Template for every sorted-subset replicate PCR totaled approximately 200 ng DNA, some 30,000 T cell genomes. The assay was immunoSEQ multiplex PCR, and TCRdb's table has in-frame clones only and misses some. Among about 2 million clones listed, 85% to 95% were seen once. Comment on this clone: The identical CDR3 is also encoded by other nucleotide sequences in the sample.

The naive CD8 subset, CD45RO-negative cells positively selected for CCR7, excluded terminally differentiated effector memory CD45RA+ cells. The sequence was collected from a man between 18 and 35 years old in good health. Specimen: naive CD8+ T cells sorted from blood.

CDR3 sequence: CASSQGPDYEQYF. The CDR3 bases are TGCGCCAGCAGCCAAGGCCCGGACTACGAGCAGTACTTC. The genes are TRBV4-1 and TRBJ2-7; D uncertain. Per germline, CDR1 MGHRA and CDR2 YSYEKL. Trimming took off 1 base at V and 3 bases at J, with 7 bases between the two ends. This CDR3 comprises 13 residues.